Listed here are 19 T cell receptor beta chains from one sample, sequenced in a study of cytomegalovirus exposure and HLA in healthy donors. PCR amplification relied on 60 Vbeta primers (plus 13 Jbeta primers). Profiling relied on immunoSEQ multiplex PCR, and the TCRdb table lists in-frame clones only, not all of them. The data contain more than 120,000 clones, 78% of them singletons. Input material: PBMCs. These receptors came from a woman between 40 and 50 years old in good health and CMV-seropositive.

The chain recombines TRBV27 with TRBJ1-1, with a possible D match to TRBD1 (5 bases). The CDR3 loop spans 13 amino acids. V was trimmed by 6 bases and J by 2 bases, leaving 10 bases between them. CDR1 is MNHEY and CDR2 is SMNVEV in the germline V gene (reference sequence). In DNA, the CDR3 is TGTGCCAGCAGCGAAGGGGTTAACACTGAAGCTTTCTTT. Translated, it gives CASSEGVNTEAFF.

The rearrangement links TRBV27 to TRBJ2-7; 7 bases line up with TRBD1. The CDR3 has 15 residues. CDR1 MNHEY and CDR2 SMNVEV come from the germline V gene (reference sequence). V was pared by 6 bases and J by 0 bases, with 8 bases of the junction left unmatched. CDR3 coding DNA: TGTGCCAGCAGCCGATCCGGGACAGCCTCCTACGAGCAGTACTTC. Its translation is CASSRSGTASYEQYF.

The chain recombines TRBV5-6 with TRBJ2-3; maybe TRBD1 (6 bases). In germline, CDR1 is SGHDT, CDR2 YYEEEE. The CDR3 is 14 amino acids. V lost 5 bases, J lost 2 bases, and 12 bases lay in between. The CDR3 spells CASRETGLTDTQYF. CDR3 DNA sequence: TGTGCCAGCAGAGAGACAGGCCTCACAGATACGCAGTATTTT.

In this sample, this clone turned up a few times. The chain combines TRBV1 with TRBJ2-1; whether TRBD2, the table's D call, matches the DNA was not checked. TRBV1 is a pseudogene locus. The CDR3 contains 19 residues. In nucleotides, the CDR3 is TGCACCAGCAGCCAAGGGCCTTTGGGGGGAGGCGGGAGGGATAATGAGCAGTTCTTC. This encodes CTSSQGPLGGGGRDNEQFF.

The chain recombines TRBV10-3 with TRBJ2-5; 7 bases are a match to TRBD1. Looked up from germline, CDR1 is ENHRY and CDR2 is SYGVKD. The CDR3 contains 14 residues. Losses at the gene ends were 6 bases for V and 4 bases for J; bases not matched to a gene: 8. CDR3 residues: CAISPTGVGETQYF. The CDR3 DNA sequence: TGTGCCATCAGCCCTACAGGGGTGGGAGAGACCCAGTACTTC.

V gene TRBV10-2 combines with J gene TRBJ2-2, with 13 bases that match TRBD2. CDR1 and CDR2 from the germline V gene are WSHSY and SAAADI. V was pared by 6 bases and J by 6 bases, with 4 bases of the junction left unmatched. CDR3 length: 15 residues. The CDR3 region has the DNA TGCGCCAGCAGCCGACTAGCGGGAGGTCCCGGGGAGCTGTTTTTT. Its protein is CASSRLAGGPGELFF.

Points on this clone: The same CDR3 also results from other DNA sequences found in this sample. DNA of the CDR3: TGTGCCAGCAGTTTAGCGGGCTACGAGCAGTACTTC. Translating it yields CASSLAGYEQYF. V usage is TRBV28 and J usage is TRBJ2-7; perhaps TRBD2 as D (5 bases). Between the trimmed V and J ends, which lost 2 bases and 3 bases, there was a span of 5 bases. The CDR3 sequence is 12 residues long. Germline values: CDR1 MDHEN, CDR2 SYDVKM.

This clone appeared a few times. The rearrangement uses TRBV25-1 and TRBJ1-1, with TRBD1 identical over 9 bases. J gave up 4 bases and V 5 bases, and 8 bases lay outside the gene matches. Germline CDR1 is MGHDK and CDR2 is SYGVNS. This CDR3 is 15 amino acids long. CDR3 sequence (DNA): TGTGCCAGCAGTTCACAGGGGGCACGGAGCACTGAAGCTTTCTTT. Its translation: CASSSQGARSTEAFF.

J is TRBJ2-7 and V is TRBV5-5; 10 bases are shared with TRBD2. This CDR3 is built from 15 residues. After removal of 1 base from V and 4 bases from J, the junction contained 5 bases not matched to a gene. Germline lookup yields CDR1 SGHKS and CDR2 YYEKEE (reference sequence). The CDR3 DNA reads as TGTGCCAGCAGCTTGTTGGTAGCGGGAGGTTACGAGCAGTACTTC. It encodes CASSLLVAGGYEQYF.

This rearrangement joins TRBV25-1 to TRBJ2-7, with 9 positions matching TRBD2. Germline V gene sequence: CDR1 MGHDK, CDR2 SYGVNS. The CDR3 covers 13 residues. CDR3 coding DNA: TGTGCGACCGGAAGAGCGGGAGGCCACGAGCAGTACTTC. Its protein product is CATGRAGGHEQYF.

The V gene is TRBV7-8, the J gene TRBJ2-2; 7 bases map to TRBD2. CDR3 length equals 17 residues. The germline gives CDR1 SGHVS, CDR2 FQNEAQ. V lost 1 base and J lost 7; bases outside the gene matches: 12. The CDR3 spells CASSLGAGLVSSGELFF. CDR3 nucleotides: TGTGCCAGCAGCTTAGGGGCTGGACTAGTTAGTAGCGGGGAGCTGTTTTTT.

This sequence joins TRBV2 and TRBJ2-3; 12 bases are shared with TRBD2. The CDR3 runs 18 residues. V lost 6 bases and J lost 7; bases outside the gene matches: 17. CDR1 is SNHLY, CDR2 FYNNEI, per germline. The CDR3 bases are TGTGCCAGCAGGCCGGGACAGCAGAGACTAGCGGGAGAACATACGCAGTATTTT. Translating gives CASRPGQQRLAGEHTQYF.

The chain links TRBV5-1 to TRBJ2-1; 11 positions agree with TRBD1. The V and J ends lost 5 bases and 9 bases, in that order; junction bases with no gene match: 10. Germline V gives CDR1 SGHRS, CDR2 YFSETQ. The CDR3 is made up of 15 amino acids. The CDR3: CASSPGQGARSEQFF. CDR3 DNA: TGCGCCAGCAGTCCTGGACAGGGGGCGCGGAGTGAGCAGTTCTTC.

The chain uses TRBV18 and TRBJ2-5, with 7 positions matching TRBD1. The junction had 4 bases not matched to a gene; V was cut back by 3 bases and J by 3 bases. Germline V gene data show CDR1 as KGHSH and CDR2 as LQKENI. The CDR3 covers 14 residues. CDR3 region: CASSPPGTEETQYF. CDR3 nucleotides: TGTGCCAGCTCACCTCCCGGGACAGAAGAGACCCAGTACTTC.

The chain couples TRBV5-5 to TRBJ2-2, with D perhaps matching TRBD1 (5 bases). Germline CDR1 reads SGHKS; CDR2 reads YYEKEE (reference sequence). The CDR3 loop spans 13 amino acids. V gave up 2 bases and J gave up 6 bases, with 8 bases separating them. CDR3 bases: TGTGCCAGCAGCTTAAGGGGTCCCGGGGAGCTGTTTTTT. Its protein product is CASSLRGPGELFF.

This chain joins TRBV6-1 and TRBJ1-1, with D maybe TRBD1 (5 bases). The CDR3 is 13 residues long. Trimming pared 2 bases from V and 4 bases from J, leaving 8 bases between. Germline lookup yields CDR1 MNHNS and CDR2 SASEGT. This chain's CDR3 is CASSEWRGTEAFF. CDR3 coding DNA: TGTGCCAGCAGTGAATGGAGGGGCACTGAAGCTTTCTTT.

V gene TRBV7-9 combines with J gene TRBJ2-7; 9 bases are a match to TRBD2. V shed 5 bases and J 4 bases; nucleotides not matched to a gene: 9. Germline V CDR1 and CDR2: SEHNR, FQNEAQ (reference sequence). The CDR3 has 15 amino acids. The CDR3 reads CASSPRNSGSYEQYF. Here the CDR3 DNA reads TGTGCCAGCAGCCCCCGTAATAGCGGGAGTTACGAGCAGTACTTC.

This rearrangement joins TRBV28 to TRBJ2-1; 9 nucleotides line up with TRBD2. Germline V CDR1 and CDR2: MDHEN, SYDVKM. The J segment lost 2 bases and the V segment lost 5 bases, leaving 10 bases of the junction unmatched. This CDR3 comprises 17 residues. CDR3 loop: CASSNGLAGDTYNEQFF. The DNA for the CDR3 is TGTGCCAGCAGTAACGGGTTAGCGGGAGACACCTACAATGAGCAGTTCTTC. Full variable domain (remainder filled in from reference TRBV28 and TRBJ2-1): DVKVTQSSRYLVKRTGEKVFLECVQDMDHENMFWYRQDPGLGLRLIYFSYDVKMKEKGDIPEGYSVSREKKERFSLILESASTNQTSMYLCASSNGLAGDTYNEQFFGPGTRLTVL.

The chain joins TRBV28 to TRBJ1-5; tentatively, D is TRBD1 (6 bases). Trimming removed 4 bases from V and 0 bases from J, with 16 bases in between. The V gene's germline CDR1 is MDHEN and CDR2 SYDVKM. The CDR3 has 17 amino acids. In nucleotides, the CDR3 is TGTGCCAGCAGTTCGATAGGGACATTATATAGCAATCAGCCCCAGCATTTT. The encoded protein is CASSSIGTLYSNQPQHF.